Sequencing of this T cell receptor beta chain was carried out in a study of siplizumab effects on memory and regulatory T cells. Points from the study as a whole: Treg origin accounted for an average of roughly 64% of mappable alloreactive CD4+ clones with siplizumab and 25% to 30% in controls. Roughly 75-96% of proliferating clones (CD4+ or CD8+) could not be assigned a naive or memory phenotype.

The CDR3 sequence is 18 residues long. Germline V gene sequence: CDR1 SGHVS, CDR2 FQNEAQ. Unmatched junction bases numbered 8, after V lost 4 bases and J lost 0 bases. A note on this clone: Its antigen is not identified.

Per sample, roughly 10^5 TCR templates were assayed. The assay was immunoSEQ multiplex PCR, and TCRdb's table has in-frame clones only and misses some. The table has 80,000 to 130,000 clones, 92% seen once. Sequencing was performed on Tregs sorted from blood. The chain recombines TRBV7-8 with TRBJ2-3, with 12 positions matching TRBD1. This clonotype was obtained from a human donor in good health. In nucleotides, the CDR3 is TGTGCCAGCAGCTCCCGGGACAGGGGGCTTCGTAGCACAGATACGCAGTATTTT. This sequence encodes CASSSRDRGLRSTDTQYF.